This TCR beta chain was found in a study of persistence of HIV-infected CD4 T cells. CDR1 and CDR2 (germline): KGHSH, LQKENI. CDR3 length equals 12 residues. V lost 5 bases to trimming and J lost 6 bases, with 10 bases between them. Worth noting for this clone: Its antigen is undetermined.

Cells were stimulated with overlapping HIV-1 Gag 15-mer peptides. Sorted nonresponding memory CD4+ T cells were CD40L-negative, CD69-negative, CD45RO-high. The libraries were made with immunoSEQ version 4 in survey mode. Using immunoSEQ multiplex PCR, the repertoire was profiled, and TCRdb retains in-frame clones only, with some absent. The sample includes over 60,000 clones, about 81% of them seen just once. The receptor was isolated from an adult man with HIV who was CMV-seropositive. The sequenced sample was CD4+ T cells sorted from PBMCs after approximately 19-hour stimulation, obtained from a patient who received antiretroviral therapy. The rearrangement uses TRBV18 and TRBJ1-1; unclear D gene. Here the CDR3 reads CASSSYGAEAFF. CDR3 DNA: TGTGCCAGCTCATCTTACGGGGCTGAAGCTTTCTTT.